These T cell receptor beta chains were read from a single sample in a study of T cells after yellow fever vaccination. TCRdb re-derived calls from the 5' RACE reads in MiXCR, one entry per CDR3 protein. Of about 350,000 distinct CDR3 sequences listed, 8% to 9.5% are singletons. Sequencing was performed on PBMCs, taken more than 35 days after the first yellow fever vaccination. These receptor sequences come from a man in his late teens or twenties who received the YFV17D yellow fever vaccine. Each CDR3 is given with its conserved first and last residue. D genes are given only for firm matches. Not all rows give a size; the values are once, few, many and, for expanded clones, a class.

TRBJ2-4	20	many	TRBV9	TRBD1	TGTGCCAGCAGCGTAGCATCACCGCACTACATTGGGACAGCCGTGAGCATTCAGTACTTC	CASSVASPHYIGTAVSIQYF
TRBJ2-7	13	many	TRBV29-1	-	TGCAGCGCCCGGGGACTGGATACCTACGAGCAGTACTTC	CSARGLDTYEQYF
TRBJ1-2	12	-	TRBV9	-	TGTGCCAGCATCGGGGCTAACTATGGCTACACCTTC	CASIGANYGYTF
TRBJ2-2	14	few	TRBV5-1	-	TGCGCCAGCTACGAAGGACCGAACACCGGGGAGCTGTTTTTT	CASYEGPNTGELFF
TRBJ2-2	15	few	TRBV7-2	TRBD1	TGTGCCAGCAGCCCTTACAGGGGGCTGGGCGGGGAGCTGTTTTTT	CASSPYRGLGGELFF
TRBJ1-1	15	-	TRBV2	TRBD1	TGTGCCAGCAGTGGAGACAGGGCATCGAACACTGAAGCTTTCTTT	CASSGDRASNTEAFF
TRBJ1-4	15	-	TRBV11-2	-	TGTGCCAGCAGCTTAGACCCGGTGTATAATGAAAAACTGTTTTTT	CASSLDPVYNEKLFF
TRBJ2-3	16	few	TRBV9	-	TGTGCCAGCAGCGTAGGAAGGCCCCTTGTGCCAGATACGCAGTATTTT	CASSVGRPLVPDTQYF
TRBJ2-7	14	few	TRBV7-3	TRBD2	TGTGCCAGCAGCTTACTAGCGGGGTCCTACGAGCAGTACTTC	CASSLLAGSYEQYF
TRBJ2-1	16	many	TRBV5-1	-	TGCGCCAGCAGCCCGGTAGGGGGAAGCTCCTACAATGAGCAGTTCTTC	CASSPVGGSSYNEQFF
TRBJ2-5	13	few	TRBV5-1	TRBD1	TGCGCCAGCAGAGGGACAGCCGAAGAGACCCAGTACTTC	CASRGTAEETQYF
TRBJ2-1	17	-	TRBV5-6	TRBD2	TGTGCCAGCAGCTTAGGAGCGGGGGGGCCCTCCTACAATGAGCAGTTCTTC	CASSLGAGGPSYNEQFF
TRBJ2-3	15	few	TRBV7-9	TRBD2	TGTGCCAGCAGCTCGGTAGCGGGGGTCACAGATACGCAGTATTTT	CASSSVAGVTDTQYF
TRBJ2-5	16	few	TRBV5-1	TRBD2	TGCGCCAGCAGCTCCGGACTAGCGGGGGTTTGGGAGACCCAGTACTTC	CASSSGLAGVWETQYF
TRBJ1-1	12	-	TRBV5-6	TRBD1	TGTGCCAGCAGCGGGACAGGGGCTGAAGCTTTCTTT	CASSGTGAEAFF
TRBJ2-3	17	many	TRBV7-2	TRBD2	TGTGCCAGCAGCTCCACGGGTAGCGGGGGGCTCACAGATACGCAGTATTTT	CASSSTGSGGLTDTQYF
TRBJ1-1	13	-	TRBV6-7	-	TGTGCCAGCAGTTACTACGGCAGAACTGAAGCTTTCTTT	CASSYYGRTEAFF
TRBJ2-3	15	-	TRBV14	TRBD2	TGTGCCAGCAGCTTTCTAGCGGGGGACACAGATACGCAGTATTTT	CASSFLAGDTDTQYF
TRBJ1-5	14	-	TRBV7-2	-	TGTGCCAGCAGCTTACTACGGGGTTATCAGCCCCAGCATTTT	CASSLLRGYQPQHF
TRBJ1-6	14	few	TRBV3-1	TRBD1	TGTGCCAGCAGCGAGACAGGGGGGGATTCACCCCTCCACTTT	CASSETGGDSPLHF
TRBJ2-3	17	-	TRBV20-1	TRBD1	TGCAGTGCTACCTCTTTTGGACAGGGGGCTCTCGGAGATACGCAGTATTTT	CSATSFGQGALGDTQYF
TRBJ1-5	16	few	TRBV5-1	-	TGCGCCAGCAGCCCCCCGGGAGGGGGGGGCAATCAGCCCCAGCATTTT	CASSPPGGGGNQPQHF
TRBJ1-6	13	-	TRBV18	-	TGTGCCAGCTCTCAAGAATGGACGTCACCCCTCCACTTT	CASSQEWTSPLHF
TRBJ2-5	16	few	TRBV7-9	-	TGTGCCAGCAGCTTTCTCGTAGACGGGGTATGGGAGACCCAGTACTTC	CASSFLVDGVWETQYF
TRBJ1-5	13	few	TRBV6-2/TRBV6-3	TRBD1	TGTGCCAGCAGACCTGGACAGGCCGGGCCCCAGCATTTT	CASRPGQAGPQHF
TRBJ2-1	13	many	TRBV7-2	-	TGTGCCAGCAGCCCACTACTCGGGGATGAGCAGTTCTTC	CASSPLLGDEQFF
TRBJ2-1	16	-	TRBV20-1	TRBD2	TGCAGTGCTAGATCACCTAGCGGGGGCCTTTACAATGAGCAGTTCTTC	CSARSPSGGLYNEQFF
TRBJ2-2	16	-	TRBV24-1	TRBD1	TGTGCCACCAGTGATCCCGGGACAGGATTCACCGGGGAGCTGTTTTTT	CATSDPGTGFTGELFF
TRBJ2-1	17	few	TRBV28	-	TGTGCCAGCAGTTTGGTAGGATGGGGGGCTGACAAGGGTGAGCAGTTCTTC	CASSLVGWGADKGEQFF